These T cell receptor beta chains were read from a single sample in a study of cytomegalovirus exposure and HLA in healthy donors. The assay was immunoSEQ multiplex PCR, and TCRdb's table has in-frame clones only and misses some. Here the sample spans under 200,000 clones, more than 75% being singletons. The specimen sequenced was PBMCs. The receptors originated from a girl aged 2 to 10 in good health and CMV-seropositive. Each CDR3 is given with its conserved first and last residue. Each record gives: D gene, clone size, V gene, J gene, CDR3 DNA, CDR3 protein. D genes are given only for firm matches. Only some rows state a clone size, as once, few, many or a class for expanded clones.

D: .; size: .; V: TRBV4-1; J: TRBJ2-1; DNA: TGCGCCAGCAGCCGCGGAGGGCTGCACTACAATGAGCAGTTCTTC; CDR3: CASSRGGLHYNEQFF
D: TRBD1; size: .; V: TRBV7-9; J: TRBJ1-2; DNA: TGTGCCAGCAGCCGAGACAGGGATGGCTATGGCTACACCTTC; CDR3: CASSRDRDGYGYTF
D: TRBD1; size: .; V: TRBV15; J: TRBJ1-2; DNA: TGTGCCACCAGCAGAGCTGGACAGGGATTCCCTGGCTACACCTTC; CDR3: CATSRAGQGFPGYTF
D: .; size: few; V: TRBV27; J: TRBJ2-5; DNA: TGTGCCAGCAGTTTAATGAGGGATCGCCAAGAGACCCAGTACTTC; CDR3: CASSLMRDRQETQYF
D: TRBD2; size: .; V: TRBV7-3; J: TRBJ2-1; DNA: TGTGCCAGCAGCCTCCGTCAACTAGCGGGAGGGCAGAATGAGCAGTTCTTC; CDR3: CASSLRQLAGGQNEQFF
D: TRBD2; size: .; V: TRBV28; J: TRBJ2-3; DNA: TGTGCCAGCAGACCTACTAGCGGGAGGAGGATGGGCACAGATACGCAGTATTTT; CDR3: CASRPTSGRRMGTDTQYF
D: .; size: .; V: TRBV2; J: TRBJ1-2; DNA: TGTGCCAGCAGAACTGGGGGGGCCTATGGCTACACCTTC; CDR3: CASRTGGAYGYTF
D: .; size: few; V: TRBV10-1; J: TRBJ2-7; DNA: TGCGCCAGCAGTGAGGGGCACGAGCAGTACTTC; CDR3: CASSEGHEQYF
D: .; size: .; V: TRBV18; J: TRBJ2-7; DNA: TGTGCCAGCTCACGAGGAAAACCCTACGAGCAGTACTTC; CDR3: CASSRGKPYEQYF
D: TRBD1; size: once; V: TRBV30; J: TRBJ1-5; DNA: TGTGCCTGGAGCGGGACAGGGAATCAGCCCCAGCATTTT; CDR3: CAWSGTGNQPQHF
D: TRBD2; size: .; V: TRBV2; J: TRBJ2-1; DNA: TGTGCCAGCCAACTAGCGGGCACCCCGGGGTACAATGAGCAGTTCTTC; CDR3: CASQLAGTPGYNEQFF
D: .; size: .; V: TRBV28; J: TRBJ2-3; DNA: TGTGCCAGCAGTTTGGTAGCCGATACGCAGTATTTT; CDR3: CASSLVADTQYF
D: TRBD2; size: few; V: TRBV29-1; J: TRBJ2-7; DNA: TGCAGCGTTGAAGGGGATTTAGGCCCCGGGACTAGAGGCGAGCAGTACTTC; CDR3: CSVEGDLGPGTRGEQYF
D: .; size: .; V: TRBV6-6; J: TRBJ2-5; DNA: TGTGCCAGCAGTTACTCCGCGGGATCGGTTGAGACCCAGTACTTC; CDR3: CASSYSAGSVETQYF
D: .; size: .; V: TRBV27; J: TRBJ1-2; DNA: TGTGCCAGCAGTCCCGGGAACTATGGCTACACCTTC; CDR3: CASSPGNYGYTF
D: .; size: .; V: TRBV28; J: TRBJ1-4; DNA: TGTGCCAGCAGTTCACTGGTGGCTAATGAAAAACTGTTTTTT; CDR3: CASSSLVANEKLFF
D: .; size: once; V: TRBV15; J: TRBJ2-5; DNA: TGTGCCACCAGCAGAGTAGGAGTCCAAGAGACCCAGTACTTC; CDR3: CATSRVGVQETQYF
D: TRBD1; size: .; V: TRBV5-6; J: TRBJ1-1; DNA: TGTGCCAGCAGCGGGTTGGGTGGGACAGGGGACACTGAAGCTTTCTTT; CDR3: CASSGLGGTGDTEAFF
D: TRBD2; size: .; V: TRBV11-2; J: TRBJ2-2; DNA: TGTGCCAGCAGCTCGCGGGGCGGGAGGGGGGGCACCGGGGAGCTGTTTTTT; CDR3: CASSSRGGRGGTGELFF
D: .; size: .; V: TRBV28; J: TRBJ1-4; DNA: TGTGCCAGCAGTTCCTTCCTAGGAAGAGAACTGTTTTTT; CDR3: CASSSFLGRELFF
D: TRBD2; size: .; V: TRBV7-7; J: TRBJ2-7; DNA: TGTGCTGTCCGCACTAGCGGGAGGGGTGAGCAGTACTTC; CDR3: CAVRTSGRGEQYF
D: TRBD2; size: .; V: TRBV27; J: TRBJ2-3; DNA: TGTGCCAGCAGTTACTTAGCGGGAAGCACAGATACGCAGTATTTT; CDR3: CASSYLAGSTDTQYF
D: .; size: .; V: TRBV7-9; J: TRBJ2-5; DNA: TGTGCCAGCAGCTCTTACAGGGAGTGGGAGACCCAGTACTTC; CDR3: CASSSYREWETQYF
D: .; size: .; V: TRBV10-3; J: TRBJ2-5; DNA: TGTGCCATCAGAGACAGGGAGGATCAAGAGACCCAGTACTTC; CDR3: CAIRDREDQETQYF
D: .; size: .; V: TRBV5-1; J: TRBJ2-3; DNA: TGCGCCAGCAGCTATATCTCTAGCACAGATACGCAGTATTTT; CDR3: CASSYISSTDTQYF
D: .; size: .; V: TRBV7-2; J: TRBJ2-3; DNA: TGTGCCAGCAGCCCGGGGTTTGGCACAGATACGCAGTATTTT; CDR3: CASSPGFGTDTQYF
D: .; size: .; V: TRBV7-9; J: TRBJ2-5; DNA: TGTGCCAGCAGCCCGAAAGGACTACTGGGGACCCAGTACTTC; CDR3: CASSPKGLLGTQYF
D: TRBD2; size: .; V: TRBV30; J: TRBJ2-1; DNA: TGTGCCTGGAGTGGGACTAGCGGACTACATTCCTACAATGAGCAGTTCTTC; CDR3: CAWSGTSGLHSYNEQFF
D: .; size: .; V: TRBV27; J: TRBJ2-5; DNA: TGTGCCAGCAGTCCAAAAGTTCTTCGACCGCGAACTAAAGTCGCCCAGTACTTC; CDR3: CASSPKVLRPRTKVAQYF
D: .; size: .; V: TRBV4-1; J: TRBJ1-5; DNA: TGCGCCAGCAGCCAAGCAGGGAAGGATCAGCCCCAGCATTTT; CDR3: CASSQAGKDQPQHF
D: .; size: .; V: TRBV7-6; J: TRBJ1-2; DNA: TGTGCCAGCAGCATCGCCGGGGGGGCGGGTGGCTACACCTTC; CDR3: CASSIAGGAGGYTF